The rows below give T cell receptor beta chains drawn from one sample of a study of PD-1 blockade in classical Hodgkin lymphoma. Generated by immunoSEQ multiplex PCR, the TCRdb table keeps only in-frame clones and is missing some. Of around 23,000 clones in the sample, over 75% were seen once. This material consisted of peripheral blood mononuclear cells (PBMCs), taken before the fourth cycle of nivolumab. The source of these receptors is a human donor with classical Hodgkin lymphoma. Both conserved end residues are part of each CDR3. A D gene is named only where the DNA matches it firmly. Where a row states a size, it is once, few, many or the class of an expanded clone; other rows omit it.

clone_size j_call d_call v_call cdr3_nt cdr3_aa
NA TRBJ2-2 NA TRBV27 TGTGCCAGCAGTGCGGGACAGCGAGCCGGGGAGCTGTTTTTT CASSAGQRAGELFF
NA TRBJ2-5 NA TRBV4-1 TGCGCCAGCAGCCAAGAGTACAGGGATGAGACCCAGTACTTC CASSQEYRDETQYF
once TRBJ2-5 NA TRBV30 TGTGCCTGGAGTGTCCGGGGTGGGGGGCAGGAGACCCAGTACTTC CAWSVRGGGQETQYF
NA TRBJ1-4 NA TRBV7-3 TGTGCCAGCAGCTTAAGATTTTTGACAGGAGTGGGAAACGTTGCAACTAATGAAAAACTGTTTTTT CASSLRFLTGVGNVATNEKLFF
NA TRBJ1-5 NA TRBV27 TGTGCCAGCAGTTTTACTGGACAGCCCCAGCATTTT CASSFTGQPQHF
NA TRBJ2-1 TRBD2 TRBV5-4 TGTGCCAGCAGCTTGTACAGCGGGGGGAACTACAATGAGCAGTTCTTC CASSLYSGGNYNEQFF
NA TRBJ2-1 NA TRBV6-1 TGTGCCAGCACCCAACAGTCTGGTTCCTACAATGAGCAGTTCTTC CASTQQSGSYNEQFF
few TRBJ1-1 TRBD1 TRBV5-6 TGTGCCAGCAGCTTCGACAGGGCGACTGAAGCTTTCTTT CASSFDRATEAFF
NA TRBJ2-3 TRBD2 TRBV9 TGTGCCAGCAGCGGCCCTACTAGCGGCACAGATACGCAGTATTTT CASSGPTSGTDTQYF
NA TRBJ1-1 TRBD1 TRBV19 TGTGCCAGTAGTATAGATTCTGGGACAGGGCGTGGAACTGAAGCTTTCTTT CASSIDSGTGRGTEAFF
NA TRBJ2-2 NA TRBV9 TGTGCCAGCAGCCCCATCTGGGATTCCGGGGAGCTGTTTTTT CASSPIWDSGELFF
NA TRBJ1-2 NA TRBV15 TGTGCCACCAGCAGAGGCAACTCGGACGGAGGGACACCCTACACCTTC CATSRGNSDGGTPYTF
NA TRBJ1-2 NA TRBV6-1 TGTGCCAGCAGCGAAATCGGGACCTGGGCCGACTATGGCTACACCTTC CASSEIGTWADYGYTF
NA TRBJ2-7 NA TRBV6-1 TGTGCCAGCAAGGAGGGCCCCAGCTCCTACGAGCAGTACTTC CASKEGPSSYEQYF